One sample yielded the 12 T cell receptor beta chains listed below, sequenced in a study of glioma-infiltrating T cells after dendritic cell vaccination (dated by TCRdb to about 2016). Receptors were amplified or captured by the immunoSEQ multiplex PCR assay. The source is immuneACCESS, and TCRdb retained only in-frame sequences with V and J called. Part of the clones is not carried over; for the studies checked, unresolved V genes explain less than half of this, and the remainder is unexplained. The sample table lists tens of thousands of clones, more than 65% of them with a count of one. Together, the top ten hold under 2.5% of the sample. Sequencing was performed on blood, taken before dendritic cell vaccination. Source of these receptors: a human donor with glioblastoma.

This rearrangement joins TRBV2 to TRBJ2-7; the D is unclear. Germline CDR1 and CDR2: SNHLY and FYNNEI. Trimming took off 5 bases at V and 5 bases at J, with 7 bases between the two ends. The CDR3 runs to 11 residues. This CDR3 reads CASSLFDEQYF. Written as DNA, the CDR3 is TGTGCCAGCAGTTTGTTCGACGAGCAGTACTTC.

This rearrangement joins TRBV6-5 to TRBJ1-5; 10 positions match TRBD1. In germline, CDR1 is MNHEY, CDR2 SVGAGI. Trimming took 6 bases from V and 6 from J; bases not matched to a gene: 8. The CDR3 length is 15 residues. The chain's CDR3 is CASRETGTGAQPQHF. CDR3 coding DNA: TGTGCCAGCAGAGAAACAGGGACAGGGGCTCAGCCCCAGCATTTT.

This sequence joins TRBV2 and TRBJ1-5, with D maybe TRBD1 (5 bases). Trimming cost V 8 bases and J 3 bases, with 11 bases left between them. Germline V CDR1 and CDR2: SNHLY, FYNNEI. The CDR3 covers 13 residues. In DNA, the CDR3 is TGTGCCAGCGGGGGGACCCCCAATCAGCCCCAGCATTTT. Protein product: CASGGTPNQPQHF.

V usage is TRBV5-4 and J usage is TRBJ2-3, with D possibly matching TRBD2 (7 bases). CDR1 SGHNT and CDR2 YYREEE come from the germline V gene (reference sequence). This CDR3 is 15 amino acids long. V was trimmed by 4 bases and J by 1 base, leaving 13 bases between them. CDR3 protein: CASSPRGGRTDTQYF. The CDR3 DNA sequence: TGTGCCAGCAGCCCGAGGGGGGGGCGCACAGATACGCAGTATTTT.

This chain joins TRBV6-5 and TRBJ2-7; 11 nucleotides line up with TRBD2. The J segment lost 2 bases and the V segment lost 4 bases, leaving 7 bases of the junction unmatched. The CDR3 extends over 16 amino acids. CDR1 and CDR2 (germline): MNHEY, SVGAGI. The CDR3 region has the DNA TGTGCCAGCAGTTTCAAGACTAGCGGGATCGCCTACGAGCAGTACGTC. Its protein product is CASSFKTSGIAYEQYV.

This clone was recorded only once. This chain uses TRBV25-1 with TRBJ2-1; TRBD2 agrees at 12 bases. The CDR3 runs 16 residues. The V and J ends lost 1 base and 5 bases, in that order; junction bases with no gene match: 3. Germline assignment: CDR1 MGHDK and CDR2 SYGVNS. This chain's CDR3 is CASSEFPSGGDNEQFF. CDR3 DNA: TGTGCCAGCAGTGAATTCCCTAGCGGGGGGGACAATGAGCAGTTCTTC.

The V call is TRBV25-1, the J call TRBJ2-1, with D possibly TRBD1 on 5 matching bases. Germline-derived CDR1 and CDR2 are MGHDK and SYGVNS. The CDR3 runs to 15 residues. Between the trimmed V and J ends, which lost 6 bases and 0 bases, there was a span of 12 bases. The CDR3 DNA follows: TGTGCCAGCAGCATATACAGGTCCTCCTACAATGAGCAGTTCTTC. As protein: CASSIYRSSYNEQFF.

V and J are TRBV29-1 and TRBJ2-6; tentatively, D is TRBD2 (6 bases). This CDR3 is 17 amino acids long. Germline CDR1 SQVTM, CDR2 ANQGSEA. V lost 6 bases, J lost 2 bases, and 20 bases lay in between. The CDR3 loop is CSVWSGERAAGANVLTF. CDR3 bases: TGCAGCGTCTGGTCGGGGGAGAGGGCTGCTGGGGCCAACGTCCTGACTTTC.

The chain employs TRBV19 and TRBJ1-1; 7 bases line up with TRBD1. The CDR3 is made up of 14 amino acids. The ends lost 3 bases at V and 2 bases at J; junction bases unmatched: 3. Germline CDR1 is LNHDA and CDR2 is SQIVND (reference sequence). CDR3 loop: CASSIGTVNTEAFF. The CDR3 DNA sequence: TGTGCCAGTAGTATCGGGACAGTCAACACTGAAGCTTTCTTT.

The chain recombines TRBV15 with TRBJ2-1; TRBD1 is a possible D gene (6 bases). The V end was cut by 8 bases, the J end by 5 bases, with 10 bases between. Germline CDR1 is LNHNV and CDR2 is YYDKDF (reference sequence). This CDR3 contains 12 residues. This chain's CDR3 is CATLDSHNEQFF. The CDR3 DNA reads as TGTGCCACCTTGGACAGTCACAATGAGCAGTTCTTC.

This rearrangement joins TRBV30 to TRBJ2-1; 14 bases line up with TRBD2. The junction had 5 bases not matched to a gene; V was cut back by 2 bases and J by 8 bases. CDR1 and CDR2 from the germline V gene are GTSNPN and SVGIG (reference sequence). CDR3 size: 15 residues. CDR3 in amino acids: CAWSKGTSGSDEQFF. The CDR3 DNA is TGTGCCTGGAGTAAGGGGACTAGCGGGAGTGATGAGCAGTTCTTC. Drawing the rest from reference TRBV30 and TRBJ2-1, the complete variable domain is SQTIHQWPATLVQPVGSPLSLECTVEGTSNPNLYWYRQAAGRGLQLLFYSVGIGQISSEVPQNLSASRPQDRQFILSSKKLLLSDSGFYLCAWSKGTSGSDEQFFGPGTRLTVL.

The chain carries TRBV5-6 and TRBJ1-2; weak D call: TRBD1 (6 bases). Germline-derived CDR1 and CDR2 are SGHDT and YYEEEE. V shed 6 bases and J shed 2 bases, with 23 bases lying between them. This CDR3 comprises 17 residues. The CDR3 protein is CASIQGGGVRINYGYTF. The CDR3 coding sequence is TGTGCCAGCATCCAAGGGGGAGGGGTTCGGATAAACTATGGCTACACCTTC. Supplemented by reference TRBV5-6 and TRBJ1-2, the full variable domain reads DAGVTQSPTHLIKTRGQQVTLRCSPKSGHDTVSWYQQALGQGPQFIFQYYEEEERQRGNFPDRFSGHQFPNYSSELNVNALLLGDSALYLCASIQGGGVRINYGYTFGSGTRLTVV.